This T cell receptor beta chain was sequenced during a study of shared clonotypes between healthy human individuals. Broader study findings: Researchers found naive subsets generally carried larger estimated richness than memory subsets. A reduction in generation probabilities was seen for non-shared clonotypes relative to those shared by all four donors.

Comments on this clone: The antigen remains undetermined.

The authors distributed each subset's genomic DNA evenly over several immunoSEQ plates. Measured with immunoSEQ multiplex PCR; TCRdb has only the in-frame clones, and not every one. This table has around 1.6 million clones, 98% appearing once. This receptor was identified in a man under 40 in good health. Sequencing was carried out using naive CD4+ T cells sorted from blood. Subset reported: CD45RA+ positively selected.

This CDR3 is CASRVMRGQETQYF. The CDR3 DNA follows: TGTGCCAGCAGGGTGATGAGAGGCCAAGAGACCCAGTACTTC. V and J are TRBV27 and TRBJ2-5; D remains unclear. CDR1 MNHEY and CDR2 SMNVEV come from the germline V gene (reference sequence). The CDR3 is 14 residues long. V dropped 6 bases and J dropped 1 base, with 12 bases sitting between them.